The present entry profiles one TCR beta chain with its context. Its antigen remains unidentified. This record belongs to a study of shared clonotypes between healthy human individuals. The authors distributed each subset's genomic DNA evenly over several immunoSEQ plates. In the original analysis: Because ImmunoSEQ provided only junction sequences with no quality scores, the filtering differed. Assay: immunoSEQ multiplex PCR; the TCRdb copy retains only in-frame clones and omits some. The V and J calls and the clone size are those of that table, but D and trimming were determined from the DNA. The sample records 950,000 to 1,300,000 clones, 60% to 80% being singletons. The study's findings and limits: About 5.2% was the fraction of naive CD4 clonotypes found shared across several donors. Among the subsets, naive ones generally showed larger estimated richness than memory ones.

The source of this sequence is a man younger than 35 in good health. Sequencing was carried out using memory CD4+ T cells sorted from blood. As for subset: CD45RA-negative fraction.

CDR3: CASWGGGNQPQHF. The CDR3 coding sequence is TGTGCCAGCTGGGGTGGGGGGAATCAGCCCCAGCATTTT. The chain couples TRBV6-1 to TRBJ1-5; maybe TRBD1 (5 bases). This CDR3 spans 13 amino acids. CDR1 and CDR2 from the germline V gene are MNHNS and SASEGT. V was cut by 8 bases and J by 4 bases, with 12 bases left in between.